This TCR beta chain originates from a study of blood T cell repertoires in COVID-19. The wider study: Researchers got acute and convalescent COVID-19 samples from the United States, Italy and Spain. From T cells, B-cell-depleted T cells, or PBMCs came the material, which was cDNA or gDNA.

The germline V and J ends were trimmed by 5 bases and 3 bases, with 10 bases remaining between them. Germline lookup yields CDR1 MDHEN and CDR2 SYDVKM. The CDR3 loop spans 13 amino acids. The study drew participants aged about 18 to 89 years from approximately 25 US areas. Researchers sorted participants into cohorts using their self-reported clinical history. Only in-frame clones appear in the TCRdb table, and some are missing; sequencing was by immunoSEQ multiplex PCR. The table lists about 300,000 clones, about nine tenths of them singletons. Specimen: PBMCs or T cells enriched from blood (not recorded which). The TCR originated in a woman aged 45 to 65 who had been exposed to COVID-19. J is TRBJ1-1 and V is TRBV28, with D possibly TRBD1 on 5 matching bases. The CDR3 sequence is CASSPPGDTEAFF. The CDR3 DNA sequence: TGTGCCAGCAGTCCCCCGGGGGACACTGAAGCTTTCTTT.